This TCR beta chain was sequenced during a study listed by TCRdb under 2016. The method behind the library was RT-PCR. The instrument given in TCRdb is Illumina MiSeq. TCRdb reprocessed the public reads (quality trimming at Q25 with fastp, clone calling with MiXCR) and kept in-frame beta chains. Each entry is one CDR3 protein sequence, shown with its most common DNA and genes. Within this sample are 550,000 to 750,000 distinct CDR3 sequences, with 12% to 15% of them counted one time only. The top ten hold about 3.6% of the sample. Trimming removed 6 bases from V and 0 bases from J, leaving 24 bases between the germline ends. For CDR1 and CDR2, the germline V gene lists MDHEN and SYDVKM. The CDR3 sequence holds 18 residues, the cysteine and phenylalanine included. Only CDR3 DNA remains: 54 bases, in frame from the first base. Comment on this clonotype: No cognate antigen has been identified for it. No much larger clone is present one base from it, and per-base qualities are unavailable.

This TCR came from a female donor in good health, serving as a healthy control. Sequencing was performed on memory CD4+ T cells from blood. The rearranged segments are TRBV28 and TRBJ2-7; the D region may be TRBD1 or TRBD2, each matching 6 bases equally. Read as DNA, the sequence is TGTGCCAGCAGGAAACTCCGGGGGCGGGTAGCGGCCTCCTACGAGCAGTACTTC. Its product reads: CASRKLRGRVAASYEQYF.